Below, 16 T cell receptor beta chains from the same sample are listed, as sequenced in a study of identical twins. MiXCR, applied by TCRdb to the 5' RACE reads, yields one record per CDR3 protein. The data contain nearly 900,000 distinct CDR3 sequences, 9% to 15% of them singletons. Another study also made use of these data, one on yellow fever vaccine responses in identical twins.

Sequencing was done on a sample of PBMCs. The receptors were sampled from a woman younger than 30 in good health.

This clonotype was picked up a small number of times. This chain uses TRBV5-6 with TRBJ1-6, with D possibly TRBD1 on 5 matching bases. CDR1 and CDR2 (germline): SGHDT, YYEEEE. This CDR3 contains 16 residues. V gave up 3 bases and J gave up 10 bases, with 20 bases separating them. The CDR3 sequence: CASSSLQDLGKSPLHF. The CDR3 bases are TGTGCCAGCAGCTCCTTACAGGACCTGGGGAAGTCACCCCTCCACTTT.

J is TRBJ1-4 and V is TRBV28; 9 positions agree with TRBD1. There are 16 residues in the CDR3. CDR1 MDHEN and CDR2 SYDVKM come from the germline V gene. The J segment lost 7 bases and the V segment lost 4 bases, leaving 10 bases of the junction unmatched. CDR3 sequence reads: CASSSGPGQGREKLFF. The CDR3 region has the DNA TGTGCCAGCAGTTCCGGACCGGGACAGGGTCGTGAAAAACTGTTTTTT.

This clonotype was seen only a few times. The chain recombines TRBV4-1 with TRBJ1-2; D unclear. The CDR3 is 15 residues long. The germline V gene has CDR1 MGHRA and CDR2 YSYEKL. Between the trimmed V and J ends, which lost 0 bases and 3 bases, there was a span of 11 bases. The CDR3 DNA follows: TGCGCCAGCAGCCAAGATTGGCGGCAACACTATGGCTACACCTTC. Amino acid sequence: CASSQDWRQHYGYTF.

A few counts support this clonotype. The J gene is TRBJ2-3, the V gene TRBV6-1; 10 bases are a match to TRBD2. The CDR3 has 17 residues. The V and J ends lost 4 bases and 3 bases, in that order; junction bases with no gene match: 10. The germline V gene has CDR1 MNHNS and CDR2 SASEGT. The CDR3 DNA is TGTGCCAGCAGTGCCCGGACTAGCGGAGGGGTTACAGATACGCAGTATTTT. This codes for CASSARTSGGVTDTQYF.

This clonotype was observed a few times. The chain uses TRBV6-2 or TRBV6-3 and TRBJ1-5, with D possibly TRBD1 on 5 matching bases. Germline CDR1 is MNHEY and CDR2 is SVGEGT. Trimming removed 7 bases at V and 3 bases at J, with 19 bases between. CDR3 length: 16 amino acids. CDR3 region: CASTDPTALFNQPQHF. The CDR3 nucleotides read TGTGCCAGCACCGACCCGACAGCCCTTTTCAATCAGCCCCAGCATTTT.

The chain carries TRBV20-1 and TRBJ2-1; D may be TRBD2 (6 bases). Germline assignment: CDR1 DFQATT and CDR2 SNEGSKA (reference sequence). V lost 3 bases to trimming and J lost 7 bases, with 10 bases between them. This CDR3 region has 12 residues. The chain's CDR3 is CSASGGENEQFF. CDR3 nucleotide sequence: TGCAGTGCTAGCGGCGGGGAGAATGAGCAGTTCTTC.

This chain's CDR3 is CASSEGSSTDTQYF. In nucleotides, the CDR3 is TGTGCCAGCAGTGAGGGGTCCAGCACAGATACGCAGTATTTT. This chain connects TRBV6-4 to TRBJ2-3, with D uncertain. The CDR3 extends over 14 amino acids. The V and J ends lost 3 bases and 0 bases respectively, with 7 bases between them. The V gene's germline CDR1 is MRHNA and CDR2 SNTAGT.

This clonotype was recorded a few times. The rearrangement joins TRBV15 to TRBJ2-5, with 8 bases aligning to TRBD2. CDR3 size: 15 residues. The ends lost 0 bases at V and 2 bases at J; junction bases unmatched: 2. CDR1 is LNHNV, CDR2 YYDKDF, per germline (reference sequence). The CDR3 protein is CATSRERGVQETQYF. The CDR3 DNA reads TGTGCCACCAGCAGAGAGCGGGGGGTACAAGAGACCCAGTACTTC.

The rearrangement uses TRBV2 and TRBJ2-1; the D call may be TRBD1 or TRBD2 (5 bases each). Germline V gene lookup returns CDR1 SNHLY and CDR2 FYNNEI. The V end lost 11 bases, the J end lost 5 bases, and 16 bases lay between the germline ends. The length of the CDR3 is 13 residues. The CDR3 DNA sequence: TGTGCCGGGCGCCGGGACGGCAACAATGAGCAGTTCTTC. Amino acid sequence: CAGRRDGNNEQFF. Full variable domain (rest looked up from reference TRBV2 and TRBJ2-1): EPEVTQTPSHQVTQMGQEVILRCVPISNHLYFYWYRQILGQKVEFLVSFYNNEISEKSEIFDDQFSVERPDGSNFTLKIRSTKLEDSAMYFCAGRRDGNNEQFFGPGTRLTVL.

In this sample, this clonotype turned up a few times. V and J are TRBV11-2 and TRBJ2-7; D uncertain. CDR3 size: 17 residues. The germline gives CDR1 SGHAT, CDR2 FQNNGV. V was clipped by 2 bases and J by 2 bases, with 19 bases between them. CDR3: CASSLIVTAPSAYEQYF. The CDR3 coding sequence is TGTGCCAGCAGCTTAATAGTTACAGCCCCCTCGGCCTACGAGCAGTACTTC.

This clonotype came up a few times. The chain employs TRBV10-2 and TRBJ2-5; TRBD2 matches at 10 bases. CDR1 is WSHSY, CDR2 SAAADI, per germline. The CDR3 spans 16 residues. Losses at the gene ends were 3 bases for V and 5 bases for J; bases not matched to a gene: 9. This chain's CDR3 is CASSDRAGGPEETQYF. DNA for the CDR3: TGCGCCAGCAGTGATCGAGCGGGGGGGCCTGAGGAGACCCAGTACTTC.

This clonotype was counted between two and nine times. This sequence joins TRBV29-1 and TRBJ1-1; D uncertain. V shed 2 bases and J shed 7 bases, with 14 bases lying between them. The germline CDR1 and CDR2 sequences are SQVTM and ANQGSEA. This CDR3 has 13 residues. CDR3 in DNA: TGCAGCGTTGAACGAGATGTGGGTCTTGAAGCTTTCTTT. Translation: CSVERDVGLEAFF.

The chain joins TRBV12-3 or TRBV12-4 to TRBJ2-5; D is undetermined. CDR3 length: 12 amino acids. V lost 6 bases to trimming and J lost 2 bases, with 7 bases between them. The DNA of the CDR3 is TGTGCCAGCAGATTAAGGCAAGAGACCCAGTACTTC. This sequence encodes CASRLRQETQYF.

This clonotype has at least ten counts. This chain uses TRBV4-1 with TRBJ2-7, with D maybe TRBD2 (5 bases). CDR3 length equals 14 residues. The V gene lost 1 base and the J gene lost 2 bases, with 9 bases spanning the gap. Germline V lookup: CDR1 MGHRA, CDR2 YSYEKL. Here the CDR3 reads CASSQVWGAYEQYV. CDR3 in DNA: TGCGCCAGCAGCCAAGTTTGGGGAGCCTACGAGCAGTACGTC.

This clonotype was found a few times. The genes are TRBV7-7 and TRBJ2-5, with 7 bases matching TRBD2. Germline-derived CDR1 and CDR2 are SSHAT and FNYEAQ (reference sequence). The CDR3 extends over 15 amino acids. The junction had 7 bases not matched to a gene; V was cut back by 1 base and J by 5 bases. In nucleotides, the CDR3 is TGTGCCAGCAGCTTAGGAAGCGGGGAAGGGGAGACCCAGTACTTC. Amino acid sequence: CASSLGSGEGETQYF.

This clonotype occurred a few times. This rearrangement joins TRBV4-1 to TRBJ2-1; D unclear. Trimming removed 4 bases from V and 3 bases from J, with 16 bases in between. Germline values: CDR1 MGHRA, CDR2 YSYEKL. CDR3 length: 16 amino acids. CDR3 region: CASSPLLPIIYNEQFF. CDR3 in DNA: TGCGCCAGCAGCCCCCTGTTACCGATAATCTACAATGAGCAGTTCTTC.